The 21 T cell receptor beta chains reported below all come from one sample, sequenced in a study of T-cell reconstitution after alpha-beta-depleted transplantation in children. Unique molecular identifiers featured in how the TCRbeta library was prepared. TCRdb passed the PCR reads through MiXCR, listing each CDR3 protein once. The table records 100,000 to 150,000 distinct CDR3 sequences, roughly 23% of them present only once. The input for sequencing was PBMCs, mostly from graft donor cells, taken 180 days after TCRalphabeta/CD19-depleted stem cell transplant. Receptor source: a male patient aged 2-15 years who had a stem cell transplant for chronic granulomatous disease, so the T cells may come from the graft donor.

This clonotype was detected only a few times. Written as DNA, the CDR3 is TGTGCCAGCAGTTTCCGGGACAGGGCCCACTACGAGCAGTACTTC. This translates into CASSFRDRAHYEQYF. The chain employs TRBV12-3 or TRBV12-4 and TRBJ2-7, with 9 bases aligning to TRBD1. V shed 3 bases, J shed 3 bases, and the junction held 6 bases outside the gene matches. This CDR3 comprises 15 residues.

About this clonotype: A junction boundary mismatches the germline segment, possibly from a read error. The chain links TRBV4-1 to TRBJ2-2; tentatively, D is TRBD1 (6 bases). The CDR3 extends over 16 amino acids. Germline V CDR1 and CDR2: MGHRA, YSYEKL. The CDR3 sequence is CASSSQGPVNTGELFF. As DNA, the CDR3 is TGCGCCAGCAGCTCCCAGGGGCCAGTGAACACCGGGGAGCTGTTTTTC.

There are many counts of this clonotype. This chain connects TRBV28 to TRBJ2-1; 12 nucleotides agree with TRBD2. With V trimmed by 8 bases and J by 0 bases, 8 bases remained unmatched. This CDR3 region has 17 residues. The germline gives CDR1 MDHEN, CDR2 SYDVKM. The CDR3 DNA sequence: TGTGCCAGCCCACCCCTAGCGGGGGGGAGCTCCTACAATGAGCAGTTCTTC. Amino acid sequence: CASPPLAGGSSYNEQFF.

This clonotype was detected many times. This rearrangement joins TRBV5-1 to TRBJ1-1, with TRBD1 identical over 9 bases. The CDR3 is 13 residues long. Trimming took 3 bases from V and 7 from J; bases not matched to a gene: 4. CDR1 is SGHRS and CDR2 is YFSETQ in the germline V gene. The CDR3 region has the DNA TGCGCCAGCAGCTGGGACAGGGTAGGTGAAGCTTTCTTT. This encodes CASSWDRVGEAFF. The full variable domain, with the rest looked up from reference TRBV5-1 and TRBJ1-1, is KAGVTQTPRYLIKTRGQQVTLSCSPISGHRSVSWYQQTPGQGLQFLFEYFSETQRNKGNFPGRFSGRQFSNSRSEMNVSTLELGDSALYLCASSWDRVGEAFFGQGTRLTVV.

The chain uses TRBV12-3 or TRBV12-4 and TRBJ2-2; 9 nucleotides align to TRBD2. V trimming: 5 bases; J trimming: 1 base; junction bases outside the gene matches: 2. This CDR3 is 15 amino acids long. CDR3 amino acids: CASSPAGGNTGELFF. The CDR3 coding sequence is TGTGCCAGCAGTCCAGCGGGAGGGAACACCGGGGAGCTGTTTTTT.

The gene calls are TRBV12-3 or TRBV12-4 and TRBJ1-5, with D unclear. The CDR3 covers 12 residues. Trimming pared 7 bases from V and 6 bases from J, leaving 10 bases between. Written as DNA, the CDR3 is TGTGCCAGCATTAACGAGGGTCAGCCCCAGCATTTT. This encodes CASINEGQPQHF.

In its sample, this clonotype was seen many times. V usage is TRBV20-1 and J usage is TRBJ2-5, with D perhaps matching TRBD1 (6 bases). V gave up 1 base and J gave up 5 bases, with 14 bases separating them. The CDR3 has 14 amino acids. Germline V gene lookup returns CDR1 DFQATT and CDR2 SNEGSKA (reference sequence). The CDR3 DNA is TGCAGTGCTAGAGTGGACAGACTACAGGAGACCCAGTACTTC. Its translation: CSARVDRLQETQYF.

In its sample, this clonotype was seen a few times. V gene TRBV18 combines with J gene TRBJ2-1; 15 nucleotides align to TRBD2. V was clipped by 4 bases and J by 5 bases; unmatched bases: 3. The CDR3 has 16 residues. The germline V gene encodes CDR1 KGHSH and CDR2 LQKENI. DNA of the CDR3: TGTGCCAGCTCACAACGGACTAGCGGGAGGGACAATGAGCAGTTCTTC. Translating it yields CASSQRTSGRDNEQFF.

The chain links TRBV6-1 to TRBJ2-7, with D unclear. CDR1 is MNHNS, CDR2 SASEGT, per germline. The V and J ends lost 8 bases and 3 bases respectively, with 14 bases between them. The CDR3 runs 13 residues. The CDR3 protein is CASSVKPNYEQYF. The CDR3 bases are TGTGCCAGCTCGGTCAAGCCCAACTACGAGCAGTACTTC.

This clonotype has at least ten counts. The germline gene is not matched at one end of the junction; a read error may be the cause. The chain joins TRBV29-1 to TRBJ2-7; D may be TRBD1 (6 bases). The germline V gene has CDR1 SQVTM and CDR2 ANQGSEA. The CDR3 contains 8 residues. The CDR3 DNA reads as TGCAGCGTTGGAACAGGGCACTTC. This sequence encodes CSVGTGHF.

This clonotype was seen repeatedly, ten times or more. The chain has TRBV20-1 and TRBJ2-3, with a weak D call TRBD2 (6 bases). The CDR3 contains 14 residues. The V and J ends lost 3 bases and 1 base respectively, with 11 bases between them. CDR1 is DFQATT and CDR2 is SNEGSKA in the germline V gene (reference sequence). As DNA, the CDR3 is TGCAGTGCTAGGAGTGGCGGGGGCACAGATACGCAGTATTTT. It is translated as CSARSGGGTDTQYF.

This clonotype was observed many times. This chain joins TRBV12-3 or TRBV12-4 and TRBJ1-1; no clear D. The CDR3 has 15 amino acids. The ends were cut back, 7 bases at V and 0 bases at J, with 15 bases in the middle. The CDR3 region has the DNA TGTGCCAGCACCCCCGGAGGGAACATGAACACTGAAGCTTTCTTT. This translates into CASTPGGNMNTEAFF.

This clonotype occurred many times. J is TRBJ2-3 and V is TRBV20-1; TRBD1 matches at 10 bases. Germline loops: CDR1 DFQATT, CDR2 SNEGSKA (reference sequence). The trim removed 5 bases at V and 3 bases at J, leaving 2 bases unmatched. The CDR3 covers 13 residues. CDR3 amino acids: CSADRGRTDTQYF. The CDR3 DNA sequence: TGCAGTGCTGACAGGGGGCGGACAGATACGCAGTATTTT.

A few counts support this clonotype. This sequence joins TRBV28 and TRBJ2-3; 8 nucleotides align to TRBD1. Per germline, CDR1 MDHEN and CDR2 SYDVKM. The CDR3 extends over 16 amino acids. V shed 6 bases and J 2 bases; nucleotides not matched to a gene: 10. The CDR3: CASRRRTGRVTDTQYF. The DNA of the CDR3 is TGTGCCAGCAGGAGGAGGACAGGGAGAGTCACAGATACGCAGTATTTT.

V is TRBV7-9 and J is TRBJ2-2; no clear D. Germline CDR1 reads SEHNR; CDR2 reads FQNEAQ (reference sequence). The CDR3 loop spans 15 amino acids. V was clipped by 0 bases and J by 3 bases, with 8 bases between them. CDR3 protein: CASSLAHSYTGELFF. CDR3 bases: TGTGCCAGCAGCTTAGCCCACTCGTACACCGGGGAGCTGTTTTTT.

A few counts support this clonotype. CDR3 sequence reads: CSTNPGNEQFF. The CDR3, as DNA: TGCAGCACCAACCCAGGGAATGAGCAGTTCTTC. V usage is TRBV29-1 and J usage is TRBJ2-1; a possible D gene is TRBD1 (5 bases). The germline V gene encodes CDR1 SQVTM and CDR2 ANQGSEA. The CDR3 has 11 residues. The V and J ends lost 8 bases and 7 bases respectively, with 12 bases between them.

This clonotype has only a few counts. The V call is TRBV5-1, the J call TRBJ1-6; D is possibly TRBD1 (5 bases). This CDR3 spans 15 amino acids. Per germline, CDR1 SGHRS and CDR2 YFSETQ. Trimming left V 2 bases short and J 3 bases short, with 9 bases between. The CDR3 sequence: CASSFRDLYNSPLHF. DNA of the CDR3: TGCGCCAGCAGCTTCAGGGACCTCTATAATTCACCCCTCCACTTT.

This clonotype was observed at least ten times. The chain joins TRBV20-1 to TRBJ1-2; D remains unclear. The CDR3 has 14 residues. Trimming cost V 3 bases and J 2 bases, with 13 bases left between them. Germline CDR1 DFQATT, CDR2 SNEGSKA (reference sequence). CDR3 sequence (DNA): TGCAGTGCTAGGTCGTACAACGGAAACTATGGCTACACCTTC. It yields the protein CSARSYNGNYGYTF.

Many counts were recorded for this clonotype. J is TRBJ2-1 and V is TRBV4-3, with D possibly being TRBD2 (6 bases). V shed 3 bases and J shed 4 bases, with 22 bases lying between them. CDR3 length: 18 residues. Germline V gene data show CDR1 as LGHNA and CDR2 as YSLEER. The CDR3 DNA is TGCGCCAGCAGCCATGCGGGGAATTTGGGTCCAACTTACAATGAGCAGTTCTTC. Its translation: CASSHAGNLGPTYNEQFF.

In its sample, this clonotype was seen a few times. The chain is built from TRBV29-1 and TRBJ1-1, with 10 bases matching TRBD1. Looked up from germline, CDR1 is SQVTM and CDR2 is ANQGSEA. V shed 7 bases and J 5 bases; nucleotides not matched to a gene: 4. The length of the CDR3 is 12 residues. CDR3 region: CSGWDRGTEAFF. CDR3 sequence (DNA): TGCAGCGGGTGGGACAGGGGAACTGAAGCTTTCTTT.

This clonotype was observed a few times. The chain joins TRBV12-3 or TRBV12-4 to TRBJ2-4; 15 bases are shared with TRBD2. V was clipped by 6 bases and J by 1 base; unmatched bases: 13. The CDR3 covers 20 residues. The DNA of the CDR3 is TGTGCCAGCAGCCAAGGGACTAGCGGGAGGTTGAGTTTCGCCAAAAACATTCAGTACTTC. Protein product: CASSQGTSGRLSFAKNIQYF.